The rows below give T cell receptor beta chains drawn from one sample of a study of cytomegalovirus exposure and HLA in healthy donors. Profiled with immunoSEQ multiplex PCR; TCRdb holds only in-frame clones, not every one. Here the sample spans tens of thousands of clones, 70% to 80% being singletons. The specimen was PBMCs. All receptors come from a man in his forties or fifties in good health and CMV-seropositive. Each CDR3 is given with its conserved first and last residue. Each record gives: J gene, D gene, clone size, V gene, CDR3 protein, CDR3 DNA. D genes are given only for firm matches. The size entry is marked missing in some rows and otherwise reads once, few, many or a size class.

TRBJ1-2,-,-,TRBV6-4,CASRTDSGGGGYTF,TGTGCCAGCAGGACGGACAGCGGTGGGGGCGGCTACACCTTC
TRBJ2-1,TRBD2,few,TRBV19,CASSIGTSSTGQFF,TGTGCCAGTAGTATCGGGACTAGCTCCACCGGACAGTTCTTC
TRBJ2-6,TRBD1,once,TRBV30,CAYGQGAPGANVLTF,TGTGCCTACGGACAGGGGGCACCTGGGGCCAACGTCCTGACTTTC
TRBJ1-2,-,-,TRBV5-1,CASSLERLSQDYDYGYTF,TGCGCCAGCAGCTTGGAGAGACTTAGCCAGGACTACGACTATGGCTACACCTTC
TRBJ2-2,-,-,TRBV6-5,CASSQGGLLGELFF,TGTGCCAGCAGTCAGGGGGGACTTCTCGGGGAGCTGTTTTTT
TRBJ1-4,-,-,TRBV5-1,CASSLGQVNEKLFF,TGCGCCAGCAGCTTGGGACAGGTTAATGAAAAACTGTTTTTT
TRBJ2-7,-,-,TRBV7-2,CASSKSISYEQYF,TGTGCCAGCAGCAAAAGCATTTCCTACGAGCAGTACTTC
TRBJ2-1,TRBD1,once,TRBV10-3,CAISPGTGINEQFF,TGTGCCATCAGCCCTGGGACAGGGATCAATGAGCAGTTCTTC
TRBJ2-7,TRBD2,-,TRBV30,CAFFSGRSYEQYF,TGTGCCTTCTTTAGCGGGCGCTCCTACGAGCAGTACTTC
TRBJ1-2,-,-,TRBV4-1,CASSLRDGGVYGYTF,TGCGCCAGCAGCCTACGGGACGGGGGGGTCTATGGCTACACCTTC
TRBJ2-2,-,-,TRBV7-2,CASSLAGVRTGELFF,TGTGCCAGCAGCTTAGCCGGGGTCCGCACCGGGGAGCTGTTTTTT
TRBJ2-5,TRBD1,once,TRBV7-2,CASGGQGYIGTQYF,TGTGCCAGCGGGGGACAGGGTTACATCGGGACCCAGTACTTC
TRBJ2-2,-,few,TRBV5-1,CASSLVTGVVTGELFF,TGCGCCAGCAGCTTGGTCACGGGTGTGGTCACCGGGGAGCTGTTTTTT
TRBJ2-7,-,few,TRBV12-5,CASGSDSSGSYEQYF,TGTGCTAGTGGTTCGGACAGCTCTGGTTCCTACGAGCAGTACTTC
TRBJ2-2,TRBD1,-,TRBV11-1,CASSSQQGIFTGELFF,TGTGCCAGCAGCTCACAACAGGGGATATTCACCGGGGAGCTGTTTTTT
TRBJ2-3,TRBD2,-,TRBV18,CASSPLGLAGAPQYF,TGTGCCAGCTCACCACTGGGACTAGCGGGAGCTCCCCAGTATTTT
TRBJ2-3,-,few,TRBV2,CASSDQGGTDTQYF,TGTGCCAGCAGTGATCAGGGCGGCACAGATACGCAGTATTTT
TRBJ2-7,TRBD2,-,TRBV11-2,CASSRLAEGTYEQYF,TGTGCCAGCAGCCGGCTAGCGGAGGGGACCTACGAGCAGTACTTC
TRBJ2-4,-,-,TRBV6-5,CASSYTPENIQYF,TGTGCCAGCAGTTACACGCCGGAAAACATTCAGTACTTC
TRBJ2-3,TRBD1,-,TRBV12-5,CASGSTGDTQYF,TGTGCTAGTGGTTCGACAGGGGATACGCAGTATTTT
TRBJ2-5,-,few,TRBV21-1,CASSKEYRDRVVLTQYF,TGTGCCAGCAGCAAAGAATACAGGGACAGGGTCGTGCTGACCCAGTACTTC
TRBJ2-7,-,-,TRBV27,CASSFPYGEQYF,TGTGCCAGCAGTTTCCCCTACGGCGAGCAGTACTTC
TRBJ1-2,-,-,TRBV19,CASTLPQGRYGYTF,TGTGCCAGTACCCTCCCGCAGGGGCGCTATGGCTACACCTTC
TRBJ2-7,-,-,TRBV7-2,CASSLDRGEQYF,TGTGCCAGCAGCTTAGATAGGGGTGAGCAGTACTTC
TRBJ2-2,TRBD2,once,TRBV11-2,CASSSPASGGGELFF,TGTGCCAGCAGCTCCCCGGCTAGCGGGGGCGGGGAGCTGTTTTTT
TRBJ1-4,-,-,TRBV5-4,CASSRQYNEKLFF,TGTGCCAGCAGCAGACAGTATAATGAAAAACTGTTTTTT
TRBJ2-1,TRBD2,-,TRBV6-1,CASSIGLAGSNEQFF,TGTGCCAGCAGTATCGGACTAGCGGGCAGCAATGAGCAGTTCTTC
TRBJ1-5,-,-,TRBV27,CASSFGGDQGSQPQHF,TGTGCCAGCAGTTTCGGGGGGGACCAGGGTTCTCAGCCCCAGCATTTT